The present TCR beta chain was sequenced within a study of blood T cell repertoires in COVID-19. Turning to the study itself: Whether acute or convalescent, the COVID-19 samples came from the United States, Italy and Spain.

Authors' processing steps: Reference gene primer amplification gave nucleated cell count estimates. Profiled with immunoSEQ multiplex PCR; TCRdb holds only in-frame clones, not every one. V and J calls and clone size follow that table, whereas D and trimming were derived from the DNA. The repertoire consists of 150,000 to 200,000 clones, with 75% to 90% occurring once and the leading ten covering around 7%. CDR3 length: 13 residues. V gave up 5 bases and J gave up 5 bases, with 15 bases separating them. The germline V gene has CDR1 GTSNPN and CDR2 SVGIG (reference sequence). The V call is TRBV30, the J call TRBJ1-2; weak D call: TRBD1 (6 bases). The TCR was taken from a man in his forties with acute or convalescent COVID-19. The material sequenced was peripheral blood. The CDR3 is CAWDRQVGYGYTF. CDR3 bases: TGTGCCTGGGATCGACAGGTCGGGTATGGCTACACCTTC. Full variable domain (rest looked up from reference TRBV30 and TRBJ1-2): SQTIHQWPATLVQPVGSPLSLECTVEGTSNPNLYWYRQAAGRGLQLLFYSVGIGQISSEVPQNLSASRPQDRQFILSSKKLLLSDSGFYLCAWDRQVGYGYTFGSGTRLTVV.